This T cell receptor (beta chain) was captured by sequencing in a study of shared T cell receptors in the human thymus. There are 13 residues in the CDR3. V was trimmed by 5 bases and J by 0 bases, leaving 5 bases between them. Looked up from germline, CDR1 is MNHEY and CDR2 is SMNVEV (reference sequence). The assay was immunoSEQ multiplex PCR, and TCRdb's table has in-frame clones only and misses some. The repertoire includes some 720,000 clones, roughly 90% of them detected once, and 0.0095% to 0.011% sits in the top ten. This sample also appeared in a second study, on human thymus T cells. This second study notes: Having surgery to correct congenital heart defects, healthy Finnish infants acted as the donors. Thymic resections from corrective heart surgery supplied the tissue. Thymic and blood repertoires appeared to display a bias in their usage of V and J genes.

The sample taken for sequencing was thymocytes. The TCR comes from a boy in the first two years of life with a congenital heart defect. This chain joins TRBV27 and TRBJ1-3; no definite D call. The CDR3 here is CASSRGSGNTIYF. The CDR3 region has the DNA TGTGCCAGCAGTCGGGGCTCTGGAAACACCATATATTTT.